This T cell receptor (beta chain) was captured in a study of T cell repertoires in cytomegalovirus infection. Study-wide background: Indicated by public TCR beta signatures were CMV infection and matching HLA type. Study results and limitations: Across the ex vivo response, the dominant clonotypes were HLA-C-restricted CMV-specific TCR beta clonotypes.

As regards this clonotype: Its specificity is not known.

TCRdb itself ran the reads through MiXCR, one entry per CDR3 protein. The table lists about 900,000 distinct CDR3 sequences, roughly 30% of them singletons. The sequence was collected from a human donor in good health (CMV status not recorded). Some clones in this sample may be carry-over from other donors' samples. Sequences were derived from cultured CD8+ T cells from PBMCs, sampled from culture after CMV antigen stimulation.

The CDR3 sequence: CASSPPDRGLYEQYF. CDR3 bases: TGTGCCAGCAGTCCCCCGGACAGGGGACTCTACGAGCAGTACTTC. The V and J genes are TRBV27 and TRBJ2-7; TRBD1 matches 9 bases. V dropped 5 bases and J dropped 3; count of bases not matched to a gene: 8. The CDR3 covers 15 residues. The germline CDR1 and CDR2 sequences are MNHEY and SMNVEV (reference sequence).